This TCR beta chain was obtained from a study of cytomegalovirus exposure and HLA in healthy donors. Vbeta (60) and Jbeta (13) primers were used in the PCR. Generated by immunoSEQ multiplex PCR, the TCRdb table keeps only in-frame clones and is missing some. The table lists roughly 160,000 clones, more than 65% of them singletons. V gave up 0 bases and J gave up 5 bases, with 5 bases separating them. In germline, CDR1 is SEHNR, CDR2 FQNEAQ (reference sequence). CDR3 length: 13 residues. Findings and caveats of the study: The investigators catalogued 150 or so TCR beta chains as cytomegalovirus-associated. As a later analysis showed, a missense DCLRE1C variant was linked to trimming of TCR beta V- and J-genes. HLA alleles were associated with some 16,000 TCR beta sequences in a later analysis at 0.05 false discovery rate. Available immune exposure information covered CMV serostatus only.

Of note for this clone: Its antigen is unidentified.

Sequencing was performed on PBMCs. This clonotype was obtained from a woman in her 30s in good health and CMV-seronegative. This chain links TRBV7-9 with TRBJ2-1, with no clear D. CDR3 in DNA: TGTGCCAGCAGCTTAGCGAGGCACAATGAGCAGTTCTTC. This translates into CASSLARHNEQFF. The complete variable domain, with remaining parts taken from reference TRBV7-9 and TRBJ2-1, reads DTGVSQNPRHKITKRGQNVTFRCDPISEHNRLYWYRQTLGQGPEFLTYFQNEAQLEKSRLLSDRFSAERPKGSFSTLEIQRTEQGDSAMYLCASSLARHNEQFFGPGTRLTVL.